This T cell receptor (beta chain) was recovered during a study of blood T cell repertoires in COVID-19. Study information: Some COVID-19 samples were acute and others convalescent; all came from the United States, Italy and Spain. Sources were T cells, B-cell-depleted T cells, or PBMCs; the material itself was cDNA or gDNA.

Recruited during active infection, patients (from Seattle) were subsequently followed longitudinally. In the source study's methods: It was from reference gene primer amplification that nucleated cell counts were estimated. The data were produced by immunoSEQ multiplex PCR, yet TCRdb's version contains in-frame clones alone and is incomplete. The V and J calls and clone size come from that table; D and trimming were worked out from the DNA. The data contain about 130,000 clones, about four fifths of them singletons. V was clipped by 0 bases and J by 4 bases, with 7 bases between them. CDR1 is SGHTA, CDR2 FQGNSA, per germline. The length of the CDR3 is 15 residues. This clone was counted once.

Sample: peripheral blood. V is TRBV7-2 and J is TRBJ1-6; D is unclear. The receptor was derived from a man aged 25 to 40 with COVID-19, enrolled during active disease. The CDR3 DNA reads TGTGCCAGCAGCTTAGCGACAAGGTATAATTCACCCCTCCACTTT. Encoded protein: CASSLATRYNSPLHF.